What follows describes a single T cell receptor (beta chain). The antigen remains unidentified. These data originate in a study of cytomegalovirus exposure and HLA in healthy donors. As for the study in general: As an earlier analysis found, about 179 million T cells yielded about 120 million unique TCR beta sequences. Study-level results: With high specificity and sensitivity, the classifier reportedly diagnosed cytomegalovirus status.

CDR3 length equals 13 residues. Looked up from germline, CDR1 is SEHNR and CDR2 is FQNEAQ (reference sequence). Trimming cost V 4 bases and J 4 bases; bases outside gene matches: 2. The study ran its PCR with 60 Vbeta and 13 Jbeta primers. Profiling relied on immunoSEQ multiplex PCR, and the TCRdb table lists in-frame clones only, not all of them. The sample includes around 150,000 clones, nearly 80% of them seen just once. V gene TRBV7-9 combines with J gene TRBJ2-3; TRBD2 agrees at 7 bases. The sequenced sample consisted of PBMCs. The clonotype originates from a woman aged 40 to 49 in good health and CMV-seronegative. The chain's CDR3 is CASSSSGADTQYF. The CDR3, as DNA: TGTGCCAGCAGCTCAAGCGGGGCAGATACGCAGTATTTT.